This TCR beta chain comes out of a study of control samples from healthy donors and cancer patients. Using immunoSEQ multiplex PCR, the repertoire was profiled, and TCRdb retains in-frame clones only, with some absent. In the table there are roughly 45,000 clones, 65% to 90% of which are singletons. V dropped 4 bases and J dropped 4; count of bases not matched to a gene: 5. The CDR3 consists of 15 residues. The germline V gene encodes CDR1 SGHTA and CDR2 FQGTGA. This clonotype was sampled from a woman in her forties or fifties with lung cancer. The chain has TRBV7-3 and TRBJ2-1; 9 bases are shared with TRBD2. The material sequenced was PBMCs. CDR3 region: CASSSSGGMYNEQFF. The DNA of the CDR3 is TGTGCCAGCAGCTCCAGCGGGGGGATGTACAATGAGCAGTTCTTC.